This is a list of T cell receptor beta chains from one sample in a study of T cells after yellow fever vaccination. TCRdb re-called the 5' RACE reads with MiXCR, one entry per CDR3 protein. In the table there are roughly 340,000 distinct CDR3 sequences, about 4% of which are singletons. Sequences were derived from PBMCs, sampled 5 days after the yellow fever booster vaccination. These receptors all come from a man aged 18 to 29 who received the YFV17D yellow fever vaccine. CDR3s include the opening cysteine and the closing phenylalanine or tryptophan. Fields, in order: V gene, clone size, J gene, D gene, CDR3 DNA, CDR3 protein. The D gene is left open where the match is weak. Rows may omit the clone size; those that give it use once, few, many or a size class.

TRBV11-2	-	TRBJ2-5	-	TGTGCCAGCAGCTTAAGGTCGGACCAAGAGACCCAGTACTTC	CASSLRSDQETQYF
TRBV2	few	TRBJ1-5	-	TGTGCCAGCAGTGAAGCGGGGGGGGGTGGTCAGCCCCAGCATTTT	CASSEAGGGGQPQHF
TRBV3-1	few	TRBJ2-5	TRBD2	TGTGCCAGCAGCCAGGAGCGGGAGAGACCCCAGTACTTC	CASSQERERPQYF
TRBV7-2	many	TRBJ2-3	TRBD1	TGTGCCAGCAGCGACAGACAGGGGTTGGCAGATACGCAGTATTTT	CASSDRQGLADTQYF
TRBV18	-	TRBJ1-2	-	TGTGCCAGCTCACCAATACAGGAAAGGAATGGCTACACCTTC	CASSPIQERNGYTF
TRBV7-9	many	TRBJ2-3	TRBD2	TGTGCCAGCAGCTCATTCGGGGGGGACACAGATACGCAGTATTTT	CASSSFGGDTDTQYF
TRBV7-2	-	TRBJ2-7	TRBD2	TGTGCCAGCAGCTTGAAGGGACTAGCGCTTCTCTACTTC	CASSLKGLALLYF
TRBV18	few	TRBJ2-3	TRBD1	TGTGCCAGCTCACCCGGGACAGGGATCACAGATACGCAGTATTTT	CASSPGTGITDTQYF
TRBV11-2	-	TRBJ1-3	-	TGTGCCAGCAGCCCCCGTAGGCCCGTCTCTGGAAACACCATATATTTT	CASSPRRPVSGNTIYF
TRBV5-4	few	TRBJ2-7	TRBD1	TGTGCCAGCAGCTTCGGAGGACAGGAGTACGAGCAGTACTTC	CASSFGGQEYEQYF
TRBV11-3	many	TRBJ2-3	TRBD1	TGTGCCAGCAGCTTGACAGGGGGCGATACGCAGTATTTT	CASSLTGGDTQYF
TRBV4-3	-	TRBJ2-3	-	TGCGCCAGCAGCCAAGGTTTAGGGCAGAGCACAGATACGCAGTATTTT	CASSQGLGQSTDTQYF
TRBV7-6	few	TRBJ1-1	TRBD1	TGTGCCAGCAGCTTAGAAACAGGGGGCTTAACTGAAGCTTTCTTT	CASSLETGGLTEAFF
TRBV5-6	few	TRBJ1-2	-	TGTGCCAGCAGCTTGCCAGGCGCGGGCGGCTACACCTTC	CASSLPGAGGYTF
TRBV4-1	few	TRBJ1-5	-	TGCGCCAGCAGCCAAGACCCTCCGTCGGGGGAACTAAACAATCAGCCCCAGCATTTT	CASSQDPPSGELNNQPQHF
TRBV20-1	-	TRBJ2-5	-	TGCAGTGCTACACTGCCGGGAAGGGCGGTGGAGACCCAGTACTTC	CSATLPGRAVETQYF
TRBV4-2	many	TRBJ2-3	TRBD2	TGTGCCAGCAGCCAAGGGACTAGCGGGGCCACAGATACGCAGTATTTT	CASSQGTSGATDTQYF
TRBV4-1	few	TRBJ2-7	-	TGCGCCAGCAGCCAAGATCGAGGATACGGCTACGAGCAGTACTTC	CASSQDRGYGYEQYF
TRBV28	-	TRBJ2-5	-	TGTGCCAGCAGCTTACAGGGAGCGGTCCCCCGAGAGACCCAGTACTTC	CASSLQGAVPRETQYF
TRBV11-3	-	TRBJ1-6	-	TGTGCCAGCAGCCCACGGGACTCTCCTCCGAGCTCCTATAATTCACCCCTCCACTTT	CASSPRDSPPSSYNSPLHF
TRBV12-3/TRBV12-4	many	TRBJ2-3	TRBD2	TGTGCCAGCAGTCCCATAGCGGGGTGGGGAACAGATACGCAGTATTTT	CASSPIAGWGTDTQYF
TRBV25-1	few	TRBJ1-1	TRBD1	TGTGCCAGCAGTGATTCGCACAGGGGGTGGACTGAAGCTTTCTTT	CASSDSHRGWTEAFF